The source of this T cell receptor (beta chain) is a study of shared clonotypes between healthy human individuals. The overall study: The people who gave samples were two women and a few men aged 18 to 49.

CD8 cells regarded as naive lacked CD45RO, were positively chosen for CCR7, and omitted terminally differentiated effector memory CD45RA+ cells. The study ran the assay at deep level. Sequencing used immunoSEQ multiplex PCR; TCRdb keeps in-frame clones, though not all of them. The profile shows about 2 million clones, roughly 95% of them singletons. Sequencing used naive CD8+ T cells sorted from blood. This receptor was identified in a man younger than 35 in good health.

The CDR3 loop is CASRLEVGGDTQYF. In nucleotides, the CDR3 is TGTGCCAGCAGACTAGAGGTAGGGGGGGATACGCAGTATTTT. The V gene is TRBV27, the J gene TRBJ2-3; D is possibly TRBD1 or TRBD2 (6 bases each). Trimming took off 6 bases at V and 6 bases at J, with 16 bases between the two ends. Germline loops: CDR1 MNHEY, CDR2 SMNVEV (reference sequence). The CDR3 spans 14 residues.